These 15 T cell receptor beta chains were sequenced from one sample in a study of shared clonotypes between healthy human individuals. Method: immunoSEQ multiplex PCR; TCRdb's copy keeps in-frame clones and lacks some. The sample has approximately 1.1 million clones; about four fifths are singletons. Sample: memory CD4+ T cells from PBMCs. As to subset: CD45RA-negative fraction. These receptors were obtained from a man between 18 and 29 years old in good health. Some clones in this sample may be carry-over from other donors' samples.

This sequence joins TRBV5-4 and TRBJ2-5; tentative D call: TRBD2 (5 bases). Germline values: CDR1 SGHNT, CDR2 YYREEE (reference sequence). CDR3 length: 13 amino acids. Trimming shortened V by 2 bases and J by 7 bases, and 12 bases separated the two germline ends. CDR3 amino acids: CASSFPREGTQYF. The CDR3 coding sequence is TGTGCCAGCAGCTTTCCCAGAGAGGGGACCCAGTACTTC.

The chain links TRBV27 to TRBJ2-7, with D perhaps matching TRBD2 (5 bases). The V and J ends lost 3 bases and 3 bases respectively, with 9 bases between them. Germline V lookup: CDR1 MNHEY, CDR2 SMNVEV (reference sequence). There are 13 residues in the CDR3. The chain's CDR3 is CASSFRDGYEQYF. The CDR3 DNA follows: TGTGCCAGCAGTTTTCGGGATGGCTACGAGCAGTACTTC.

The chain links TRBV18 to TRBJ2-1; 8 bases are a match to TRBD1. Germline V gene sequence: CDR1 KGHSH, CDR2 LQKENI. Trimming took 5 bases from V and 9 from J; bases not matched to a gene: 9. This CDR3 contains 14 residues. CDR3 loop: CASSGQGAYGEQFF. The CDR3 DNA sequence: TGTGCCAGCTCAGGGCAGGGGGCGTATGGTGAGCAGTTCTTC.

V usage is TRBV5-1 and J usage is TRBJ2-7; 7 positions match TRBD1. V dropped 0 bases and J dropped 5; count of bases not matched to a gene: 5. CDR3 length: 14 amino acids. Germline V gene data show CDR1 as SGHRS and CDR2 as YFSETQ. CDR3 region: CASSLGQGAHEQYF. CDR3 DNA: TGCGCCAGCAGCTTGGGACAGGGCGCCCACGAGCAGTACTTC.

The genes are TRBV9 and TRBJ2-2; 9 nucleotides line up with TRBD1. This CDR3 contains 17 residues. The junction had 7 bases not matched to a gene; V was cut back by 0 bases and J by 4 bases. In germline, CDR1 is SGDLS, CDR2 YYNGEE. For the CDR3, the DNA is TGTGCCAGCAGCGTAGGTGGGCCGGGACAGGGCACCGGGGAGCTGTTTTTT. Translating it yields CASSVGGPGQGTGELFF.

This chain uses TRBV28 with TRBJ2-7; no definite D call. V was shortened by 6 bases and J by 2 bases, with 20 bases between the two germline ends. The germline gives CDR1 MDHEN, CDR2 SYDVKM. There are 16 residues in the CDR3. The CDR3 coding sequence is TGTGCCAGCAGCTCCCTTTCATTGGGCAGACCCTACGAGCAGTACTTC. Translated: CASSSLSLGRPYEQYF.

V is TRBV5-1 and J is TRBJ1-2, with 12 positions matching TRBD1. There are 15 residues in the CDR3. Trimming removed 2 bases from V and 7 bases from J; junction bases left unmatched: 6. The germline V gene has CDR1 SGHRS and CDR2 YFSETQ. The CDR3 is CASSFEGTGGSGYTF. The CDR3 DNA sequence: TGCGCCAGCAGCTTCGAAGGGACAGGGGGCAGTGGCTACACCTTC.

This rearrangement joins TRBV5-1 to TRBJ1-3; 7 bases fit TRBD1. The length of the CDR3 is 16 residues. Germline CDR1 SGHRS, CDR2 YFSETQ. Trimming took 0 bases from V and 4 from J; bases not matched to a gene: 7. The CDR3 sequence is CASSLAYRGRGNTIYF. In nucleotides, the CDR3 is TGCGCCAGCAGCTTGGCCTACAGGGGTAGAGGAAACACCATATATTTT.

This clone was detected once. The V gene is TRBV2, the J gene TRBJ2-3, with 10 bases lining up with TRBD2. CDR1 is SNHLY and CDR2 is FYNNEI in the germline V gene. The CDR3 contains 15 residues. Trimming took 2 bases from V and 8 from J; bases not matched to a gene: 7. Here the CDR3 reads CASSERIAGGGTQYF. The CDR3 DNA follows: TGTGCCAGCAGTGAAAGAATAGCGGGAGGTGGTACGCAGTATTTT.

The chain has TRBV5-1 and TRBJ2-2; TRBD2 matches 9 bases. The V and J ends lost 4 bases and 6 bases, in that order; junction bases with no gene match: 10. Germline-derived CDR1 and CDR2 are SGHRS and YFSETQ. The CDR3 runs 16 residues. The CDR3 bases are TGCGCCAGCAGCCTCATAGCGGGAGCCCCCGCCGGGGAGCTGTTTTTT. Translated: CASSLIAGAPAGELFF. The full variable domain, completed using reference TRBV5-1 and TRBJ2-2, is KAGVTQTPRYLIKTRGQQVTLSCSPISGHRSVSWYQQTPGQGLQFLFEYFSETQRNKGNFPGRFSGRQFSNSRSEMNVSTLELGDSALYLCASSLIAGAPAGELFFGEGSRLTVL.

This sequence joins TRBV20-1 and TRBJ2-7; no clear D gene. Trimming pared 6 bases from V and 3 bases from J, leaving 9 bases between. Germline lookup yields CDR1 DFQATT and CDR2 SNEGSKA (reference sequence). CDR3 size: 11 residues. CDR3 loop: CSAPTVYEQYF. For the CDR3, the DNA is TGCAGTGCCCCTACGGTCTACGAGCAGTACTTC.

The chain links TRBV18 to TRBJ1-2, with D possibly being TRBD1 (5 bases). There are 14 residues in the CDR3. Looked up from germline, CDR1 is KGHSH and CDR2 is LQKENI. The V and J ends lost 0 bases and 5 bases respectively, with 10 bases between them. The CDR3 loop reads CASSPPSGYYGYTF. CDR3 DNA sequence: TGTGCCAGCTCACCACCGTCAGGGTATTATGGCTACACCTTC.

This clone was observed a handful of times. The V and J genes are TRBV27 and TRBJ2-2; 8 bases are shared with TRBD1. V trimming: 7 bases; J trimming: 6 bases; junction bases outside the gene matches: 4. Germline loops: CDR1 MNHEY, CDR2 SMNVEV (reference sequence). CDR3 length equals 13 residues. The CDR3 spells CASKTGESGELFF. DNA for the CDR3: TGTGCCAGCAAGACAGGGGAATCCGGGGAGCTGTTTTTT.

The CDR3, as DNA: TGTGCCAGCGATTTAGGCAGGGCCAATGAGCAGTTCTTC. Encoded protein: CASDLGRANEQFF. This chain connects TRBV28 to TRBJ2-1, with D possibly matching TRBD1 (5 bases). The CDR3 has 13 amino acids. Germline values: CDR1 MDHEN, CDR2 SYDVKM. V was cut by 8 bases and J by 6 bases, with 14 bases left in between.

The V gene is TRBV18, the J gene TRBJ1-4; 9 nucleotides align to TRBD1. The CDR3 consists of 14 residues. Germline values: CDR1 KGHSH, CDR2 LQKENI. With V trimmed by 4 bases and J by 5 bases, 2 bases remained unmatched. The CDR3 loop is CASSHGTGNEKLFF. The DNA for the CDR3 is TGTGCCAGCTCACACGGGACAGGGAATGAAAAACTGTTTTTT. The whole variable domain, filled in from reference TRBV18 and TRBJ1-4, reads NAGVMQNPRHLVRRRGQEARLRCSPMKGHSHVYWYRQLPEEGLKFMVYLQKENIIDESGMPKERFSAEFPKEGPSILRIQQVVRGDSAAYFCASSHGTGNEKLFFGSGTQLSVL.